This TCR beta chain emerged from a study of blood T cell repertoires in COVID-19. Study context: Acute and convalescent COVID-19 samples came from the United States, Italy and Spain. Nucleic acid was either cDNA or gDNA, and it came from T cells, B-cell-depleted T cells, or PBMCs.

This CDR3 contains 14 residues. Germline CDR1 and CDR2: MDHEN and SYDVKM. The V and J ends lost 6 bases and 3 bases respectively, with 14 bases between them. Per the original methods: Amplification of reference gene primers was used by the study to estimate nucleated cell counts. Assay used: immunoSEQ multiplex PCR; TCRdb lists only in-frame clones, some missing. The V and J calls and clone size were taken over from that table, and D and trimming were inferred from the DNA. Of around 75,000 clones listed, 86% are singletons. The chain links TRBV28 to TRBJ1-2, with a weak D call TRBD1 (6 bases). The sample comprised peripheral blood. This receptor was taken from a man between 65 and 85 years old with active COVID-19. CDR3 nucleotide sequence: TGTGCCAGCAGCCAACAGGGACCCGACTATGGCTACACCTTC. Translating gives CASSQQGPDYGYTF.